These 17 T cell receptor beta chains were all obtained from the same sample, sequenced in a study of CD8 T cells in ankylosing spondylitis. TCRdb analysed the 5' RACE reads with MiXCR anew, one entry per CDR3 protein. The sample has around 130,000 distinct CDR3 sequences, around 9.3% seen once. The sample consisted of blood, either unsorted or a sorted T cell fraction (not recorded which). The receptor set was obtained from a male donor with ankylosing spondylitis or in good health (not recorded which).

Note on this clonotype: A much larger clonotype is one base distant, so this may be a read error. CDR3 DNA: TGCTGTGCTAGAGATCACCTAGCGGGAGTCTTCGCTGAGCAGTTCTTC. It translates to CCARDHLAGVFAEQFF. The V gene is TRBV20-1, the J gene TRBJ2-1, with 10 positions matching TRBD2. The CDR3 has 16 residues. Germline loops: CDR1 DFQATT, CDR2 SNEGSKA (reference sequence).

The gene calls are TRBV7-9 and TRBJ2-7; D might be TRBD2 (5 bases). In germline, CDR1 is SEHNR, CDR2 FQNEAQ (reference sequence). V lost 1 base and J lost 3, with 10 bases in between. The CDR3 is 14 amino acids. CDR3 sequence reads: CASSLGASRYEQYF. Written as DNA, the CDR3 is TGTGCCAGCAGCTTAGGAGCTAGCCGCTACGAGCAGTACTTC.

The chain links TRBV7-2 to TRBJ2-7, with 7 bases identical to TRBD2. V dropped 3 bases and J dropped 1; count of bases not matched to a gene: 3. Germline CDR1 reads SGHTA; CDR2 reads FQGNSA. This CDR3 spans 14 amino acids. As DNA, the CDR3 is TGTGCCAGCAGCTTGCGGACTAGATCCTACGAGCAGTACTTC. It yields the protein CASSLRTRSYEQYF.

CDR3 loop: CSASGPGAGTQQETQYF. The CDR3 nucleotides read TGCAGTGCTAGTGGGCCGGGGGCGGGAACCCAACAAGAGACCCAGTACTTC. The chain recombines TRBV20-1 with TRBJ2-5, with D possibly being TRBD1 or TRBD2 (6 bases each). V lost 3 bases, J lost 2 bases, and 22 bases lay in between. The CDR3 consists of 17 residues. CDR1 and CDR2 (germline): DFQATT, SNEGSKA (reference sequence).

In this sample, this clonotype turned up a few times. The chain joins TRBV6-1 to TRBJ2-1; TRBD2 might be the D (6 bases). V was clipped by 6 bases and J by 6 bases, with 18 bases between them. CDR3 length equals 15 residues. Germline CDR1 MNHNS, CDR2 SASEGT. The chain's CDR3 is CASSPRRAPSNEQFF. The CDR3 coding sequence is TGTGCCAGCAGCCCCAGGAGGGCCCCCTCCAATGAGCAGTTCTTC.

Many counts were recorded for this clonotype. This chain connects TRBV12-3 or TRBV12-4 to TRBJ1-5; no definite D call. The CDR3 runs to 15 residues. V was clipped by 3 bases and J by 4 bases, with 13 bases between them. The CDR3 is CASSFGDSRNQPQHF. CDR3 DNA: TGTGCCAGCAGTTTTGGGGATTCGAGAAATCAGCCCCAGCATTTT.

V is TRBV20-1 and J is TRBJ2-5; the D call may be TRBD1 or TRBD2 (7 bases each). The CDR3 extends over 15 amino acids. Per germline, CDR1 DFQATT and CDR2 SNEGSKA (reference sequence). Trimming took off 2 bases at V and 4 bases at J, with 17 bases between the two ends. CDR3 region: CSARKPTGEGETQYF. CDR3 in DNA: TGCAGTGCTAGAAAGCCCACAGGGGAGGGAGAGACCCAGTACTTC.

Many counts were recorded for this clonotype. The gene calls are TRBV29-1 and TRBJ1-1; no firm D call. The CDR3 totals 12 residues. The ends were cut back, 6 bases at V and 0 bases at J, with 8 bases in the middle. CDR1 is SQVTM and CDR2 is ANQGSEA in the germline V gene. The CDR3 DNA is TGCAGCGTATCAGCCCTGAACACTGAAGCTTTCTTT. It codes for CSVSALNTEAFF.

The sample holds many counts of this clonotype. This sequence joins TRBV7-2 and TRBJ2-3; D is unresolved. The CDR3 contains 11 residues. Germline V gene lookup returns CDR1 SGHTA and CDR2 FQGNSA. With 4 bases removed from V and 5 bases from J, the gap between germline ends came to 4 bases. The CDR3 DNA is TGTGCCAGCAGCTCCCTAGATACGCAGTATTTT. Its translation is CASSSLDTQYF.

The V call is TRBV29-1, the J call TRBJ2-1, with 14 bases fitting TRBD2. V was clipped by 3 bases and J by 4 bases; unmatched bases: 2. This CDR3 is built from 15 residues. From germline, CDR1 is SQVTM and CDR2 ANQGSEA. CDR3 in DNA: TGCAGCGTTGATGGGACTAGCGGGAGTTACAATGAGCAGTTCTTC. This codes for CSVDGTSGSYNEQFF.

The chain carries TRBV20-1 and TRBJ2-6; either TRBD1 or TRBD2 may fit D (5 bases each). CDR1 is DFQATT, CDR2 SNEGSKA, per germline (reference sequence). CDR3 length: 17 amino acids. DNA of the CDR3: TGCTGCGCTAGAGAGATACTAGGGGTGGCAGGGGCCAACGTCCTGACTTTC. Its protein is CCAREILGVAGANVLTF.

J is TRBJ2-7 and V is TRBV20-1, with 14 nucleotides matching TRBD2. V was clipped by 5 bases and J by 4 bases; unmatched bases: 10. The CDR3 totals 16 residues. Germline V gives CDR1 DFQATT, CDR2 SNEGSKA (reference sequence). The CDR3 bases are TGCAGTGCTCCAATCAGACTAGCGGGAGGGCTTTACGAGCAGTACTTC. This sequence encodes CSAPIRLAGGLYEQYF.

This clonotype showed up many times. This chain uses TRBV29-1 with TRBJ1-3, with TRBD1 identical over 7 bases. The length of the CDR3 is 13 residues. V lost 7 bases to trimming and J lost 4 bases; unmatched junction nucleotides: 7. In germline, CDR1 is SQVTM, CDR2 ANQGSEA. The CDR3 loop reads CSADTGVGNTIYF. CDR3 nucleotides: TGCAGCGCCGACACAGGGGTCGGAAACACCATATATTTT. The full variable domain, completed using reference TRBV29-1 and TRBJ1-3, is SAVISQKPSRDICQRGTSLTIQCQVDSQVTMMFWYRQQPGQSLTLIATANQGSEATYESGFVIDKFPISRPNLTFSTLTVSNMSPEDSSIYLCSADTGVGNTIYFGEGSWLTVV.

This clonotype was detected only a few times. The rearrangement joins TRBV5-1 to TRBJ2-5; D call uncertain. The CDR3 is 14 amino acids. CDR1 and CDR2 (germline): SGHRS, YFSETQ. Trimming took off 1 base at V and 0 bases at J, with 7 bases between the two ends. CDR3 protein: CASSLSPYQETQYF. The CDR3 DNA follows: TGCGCCAGCAGCTTGTCCCCTTACCAAGAGACCCAGTACTTC.

The V call is TRBV21-1, the J call TRBJ2-6; the table's TRBD1 call for D was not verified on the DNA. TRBV21-1 counts as a pseudogene. CDR3 length: 19 residues. The CDR3 DNA follows: TGTGCCAGCAGCACCCGGACGAAACAGGTCAGCTCTGGGGCCAACGTCCTGACTTTC. The encoded protein is CASSTRTKQVSSGANVLTF.

This clonotype was detected ten times or more. J is TRBJ2-5 and V is TRBV4-1, with D unclear. Looked up from germline, CDR1 is MGHRA and CDR2 is YSYEKL. Trimming took 1 base from V and 2 from J, leaving 11 bases between them. The CDR3 is 15 amino acids. For the CDR3, the DNA is TGCGCCAGCAGCCAAGTTGTCATCACACAAGAGACCCAGTACTTC. Residues: CASSQVVITQETQYF.

Only a few counts were recorded for this clonotype. The genes are TRBV6-2 or TRBV6-3 and TRBJ2-1, with TRBD2 as a possible D gene (5 bases). This CDR3 is 12 amino acids long. Between the trimmed V and J ends, which lost 8 bases and 16 bases, there was a span of 21 bases. The germline CDR1 and CDR2 sequences are MNHEY and SVGEGT. CDR3: CASSPKRGILFF. In DNA, the CDR3 is TGTGCCAGCTCCCCGAAGAGAGGGATTTTATTCTTC.